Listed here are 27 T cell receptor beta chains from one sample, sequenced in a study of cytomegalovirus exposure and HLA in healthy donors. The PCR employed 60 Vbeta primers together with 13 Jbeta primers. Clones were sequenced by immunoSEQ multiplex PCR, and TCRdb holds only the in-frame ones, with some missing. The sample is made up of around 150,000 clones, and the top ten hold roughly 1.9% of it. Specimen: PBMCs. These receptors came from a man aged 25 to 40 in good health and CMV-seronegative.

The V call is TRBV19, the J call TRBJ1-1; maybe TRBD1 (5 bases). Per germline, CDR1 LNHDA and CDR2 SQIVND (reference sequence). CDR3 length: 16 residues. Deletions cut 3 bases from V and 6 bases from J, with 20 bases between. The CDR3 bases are TGTGCCAGTAGTATCTGGCGTATTTCCGTAGGGGCTGAAGCTTTCTTT. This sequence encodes CASSIWRISVGAEAFF.

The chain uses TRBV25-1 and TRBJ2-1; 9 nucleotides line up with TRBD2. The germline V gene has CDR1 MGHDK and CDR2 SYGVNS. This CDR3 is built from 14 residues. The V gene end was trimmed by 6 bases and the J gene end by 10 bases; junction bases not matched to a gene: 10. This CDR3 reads CASSNSGSGGEQFF. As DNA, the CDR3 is TGTGCCAGCAGCAATAGCGGGAGCGGGGGAGAGCAGTTCTTC.

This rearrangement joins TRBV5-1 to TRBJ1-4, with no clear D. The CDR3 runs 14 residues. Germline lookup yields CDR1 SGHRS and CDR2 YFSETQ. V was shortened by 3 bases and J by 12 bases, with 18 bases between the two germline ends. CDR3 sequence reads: CASSSLGFAAQLFF. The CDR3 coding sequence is TGCGCCAGCAGCTCCCTTGGTTTTGCCGCGCAACTGTTTTTT.

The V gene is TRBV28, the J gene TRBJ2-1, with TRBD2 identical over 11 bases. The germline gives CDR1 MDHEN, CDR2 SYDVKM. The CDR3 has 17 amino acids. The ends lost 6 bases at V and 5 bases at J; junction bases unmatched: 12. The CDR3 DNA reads TGTGCCAGCAGATCTAGCGGGGGGCAGGGGGCCCACAATGAGCAGTTCTTC. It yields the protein CASRSSGGQGAHNEQFF.

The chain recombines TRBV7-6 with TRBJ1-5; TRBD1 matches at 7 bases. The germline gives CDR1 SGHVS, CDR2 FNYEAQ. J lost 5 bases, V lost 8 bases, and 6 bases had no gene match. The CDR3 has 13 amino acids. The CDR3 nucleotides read TGTGCCAGCGGTTCAGGGGGGCATCAGCCCCAGCATTTT. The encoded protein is CASGSGGHQPQHF.

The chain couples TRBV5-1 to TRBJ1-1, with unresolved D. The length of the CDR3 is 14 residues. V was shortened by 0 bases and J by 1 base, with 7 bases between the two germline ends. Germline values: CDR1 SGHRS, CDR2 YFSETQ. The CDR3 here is CASSLARRNTEAFF. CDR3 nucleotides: TGCGCCAGCAGCTTGGCCCGGAGGAACACTGAAGCTTTCTTT.

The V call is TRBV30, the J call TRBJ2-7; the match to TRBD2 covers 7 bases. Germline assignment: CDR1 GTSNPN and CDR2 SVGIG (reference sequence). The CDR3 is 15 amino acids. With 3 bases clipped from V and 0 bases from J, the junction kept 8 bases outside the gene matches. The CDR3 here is CAWRKKAGYSYEQYF. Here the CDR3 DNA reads TGTGCCTGGAGGAAAAAAGCGGGGTACTCCTACGAGCAGTACTTC.

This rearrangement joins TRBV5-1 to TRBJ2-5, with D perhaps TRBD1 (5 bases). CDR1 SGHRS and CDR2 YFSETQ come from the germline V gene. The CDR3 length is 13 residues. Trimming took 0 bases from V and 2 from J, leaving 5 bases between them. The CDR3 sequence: CASSLEGQETQYF. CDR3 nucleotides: TGCGCCAGCAGCTTGGAGGGGCAAGAGACCCAGTACTTC.

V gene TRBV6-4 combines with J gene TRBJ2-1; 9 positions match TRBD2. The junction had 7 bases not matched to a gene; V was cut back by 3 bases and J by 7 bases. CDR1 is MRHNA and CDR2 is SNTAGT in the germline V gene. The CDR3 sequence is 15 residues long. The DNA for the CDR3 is TGTGCCAGCAGTGAGTCAGCGGGAGGCGTAAATGAGCAGTTCTTC. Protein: CASSESAGGVNEQFF.

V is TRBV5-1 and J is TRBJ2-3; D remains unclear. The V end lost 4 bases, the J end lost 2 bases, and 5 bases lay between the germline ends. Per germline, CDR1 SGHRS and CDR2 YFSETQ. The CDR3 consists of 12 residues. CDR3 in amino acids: CASSPHTDTQYF. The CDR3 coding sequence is TGCGCCAGCAGCCCCCACACAGATACGCAGTATTTT.

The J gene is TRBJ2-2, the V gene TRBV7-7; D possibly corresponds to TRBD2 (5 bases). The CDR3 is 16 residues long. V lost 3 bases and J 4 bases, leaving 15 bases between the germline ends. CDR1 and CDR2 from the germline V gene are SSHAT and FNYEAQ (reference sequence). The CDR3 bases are TGTGCCAGCAGCTTTAGTCCGGGAATGATCACCGGGGAGCTGTTTTTT. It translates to CASSFSPGMITGELFF.

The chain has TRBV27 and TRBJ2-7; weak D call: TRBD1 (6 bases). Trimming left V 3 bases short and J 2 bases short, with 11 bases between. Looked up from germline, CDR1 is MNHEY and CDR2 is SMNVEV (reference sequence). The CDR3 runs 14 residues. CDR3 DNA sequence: TGTGCCAGCAGTTTGGGGGCGGCCGCCTACGAGCAGTACTTC. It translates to CASSLGAAAYEQYF.

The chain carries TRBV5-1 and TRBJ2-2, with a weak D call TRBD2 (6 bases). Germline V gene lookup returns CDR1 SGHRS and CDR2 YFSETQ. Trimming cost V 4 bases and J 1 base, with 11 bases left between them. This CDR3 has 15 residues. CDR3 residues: CASSLGLRNTGELFF. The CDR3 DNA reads TGCGCCAGCAGCCTGGGACTTAGGAACACCGGGGAGCTGTTTTTT.

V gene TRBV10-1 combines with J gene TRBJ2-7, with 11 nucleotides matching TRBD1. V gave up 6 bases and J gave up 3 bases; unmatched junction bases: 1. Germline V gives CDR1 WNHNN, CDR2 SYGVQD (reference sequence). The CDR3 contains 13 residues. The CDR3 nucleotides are TGCGCCAGCAGGGGGACAGGGGGCTACGAGCAGTACTTC. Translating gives CASRGTGGYEQYF.

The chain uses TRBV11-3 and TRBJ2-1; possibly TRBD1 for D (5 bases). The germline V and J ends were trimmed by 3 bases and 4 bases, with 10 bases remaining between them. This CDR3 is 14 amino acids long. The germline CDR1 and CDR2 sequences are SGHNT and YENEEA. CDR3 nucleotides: TGTGCCAGCAGCTTTGGACAACCGTACAATGAGCAGTTCTTC. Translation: CASSFGQPYNEQFF.

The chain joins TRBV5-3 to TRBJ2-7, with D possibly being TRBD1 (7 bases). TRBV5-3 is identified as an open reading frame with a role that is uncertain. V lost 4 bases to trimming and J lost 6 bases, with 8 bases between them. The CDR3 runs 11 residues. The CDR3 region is CARSQGGEQYF. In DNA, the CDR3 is TGTGCCAGAAGCCAGGGGGGCGAGCAGTACTTC.

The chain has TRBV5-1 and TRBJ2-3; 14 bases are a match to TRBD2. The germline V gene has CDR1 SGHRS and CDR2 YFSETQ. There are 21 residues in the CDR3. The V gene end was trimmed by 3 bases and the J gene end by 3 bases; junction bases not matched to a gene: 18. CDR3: CASSYYLWTSGRSRETDTQYF. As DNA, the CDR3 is TGCGCCAGCAGCTACTATCTTTGGACTAGCGGGAGGAGTAGAGAGACAGATACGCAGTATTTT.

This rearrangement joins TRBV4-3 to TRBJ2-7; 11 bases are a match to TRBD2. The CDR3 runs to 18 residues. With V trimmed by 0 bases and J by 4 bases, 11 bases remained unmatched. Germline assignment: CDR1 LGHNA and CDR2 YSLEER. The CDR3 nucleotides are TGCGCCAGCAGCCAAGAGGGGGTAGCGGGAGGGCCATCTTACGAGCAGTACTTC. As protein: CASSQEGVAGGPSYEQYF.

Here the CDR3 DNA reads TGTGCCAGCAGCCACCCTCAAGCGGACGAGCAGTACTTC. Translating gives CASSHPQADEQYF. The V gene is TRBV7-9, the J gene TRBJ2-5, with a weak D call TRBD2 (5 bases). The J call may be in error: the DNA end matches TRBJ2-7 better. Germline CDR1 reads SEHNR; CDR2 reads FQNEAQ (reference sequence). There are 13 residues in the CDR3.

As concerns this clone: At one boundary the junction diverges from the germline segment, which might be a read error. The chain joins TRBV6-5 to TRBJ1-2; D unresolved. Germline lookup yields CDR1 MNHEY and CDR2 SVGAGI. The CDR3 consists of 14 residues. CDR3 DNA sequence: TGTGCCAGCAGCCAAGCGGGGTCTAACCATGGCTACACCTTC. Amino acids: CASSQAGSNHGYTF.

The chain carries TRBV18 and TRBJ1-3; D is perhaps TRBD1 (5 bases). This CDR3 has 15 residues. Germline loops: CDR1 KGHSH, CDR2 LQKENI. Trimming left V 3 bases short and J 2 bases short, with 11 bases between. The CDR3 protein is CASSPAGIAGNTIYF. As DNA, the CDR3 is TGTGCCAGCTCACCGGCAGGGATCGCTGGAAACACCATATATTTT.

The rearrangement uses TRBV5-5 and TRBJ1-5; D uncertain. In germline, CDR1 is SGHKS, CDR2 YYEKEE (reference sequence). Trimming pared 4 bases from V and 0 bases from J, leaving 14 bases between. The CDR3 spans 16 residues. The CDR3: CASSPGNVNSNQPQHF. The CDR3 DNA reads TGTGCCAGCAGCCCAGGCAACGTTAATAGCAATCAGCCCCAGCATTTT.

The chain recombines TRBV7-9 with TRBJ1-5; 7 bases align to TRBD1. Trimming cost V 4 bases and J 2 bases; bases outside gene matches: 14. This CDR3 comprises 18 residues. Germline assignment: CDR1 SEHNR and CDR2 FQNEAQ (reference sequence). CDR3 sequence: CASSSATGFLMGNQPQHF. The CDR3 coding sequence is TGTGCCAGCAGCTCCGCGACAGGGTTTCTGATGGGCAATCAGCCCCAGCATTTT.

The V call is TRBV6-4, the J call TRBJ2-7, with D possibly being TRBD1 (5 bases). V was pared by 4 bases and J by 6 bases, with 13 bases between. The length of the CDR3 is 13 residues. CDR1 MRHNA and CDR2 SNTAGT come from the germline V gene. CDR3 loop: CASSALPTGEQYF. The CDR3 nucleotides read TGTGCCAGCAGTGCTCTTCCTACAGGCGAGCAGTACTTC.

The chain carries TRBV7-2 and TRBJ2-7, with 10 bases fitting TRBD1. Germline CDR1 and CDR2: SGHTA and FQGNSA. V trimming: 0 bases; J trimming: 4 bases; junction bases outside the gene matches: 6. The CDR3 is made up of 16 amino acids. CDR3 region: CASSLAATGGFYEQYF. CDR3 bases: TGTGCCAGCAGCTTAGCGGCGACAGGGGGCTTTTACGAGCAGTACTTC.

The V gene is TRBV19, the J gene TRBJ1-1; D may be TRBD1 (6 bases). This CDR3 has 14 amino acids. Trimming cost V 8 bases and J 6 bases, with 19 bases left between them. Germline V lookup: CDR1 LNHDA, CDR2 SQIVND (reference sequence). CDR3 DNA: TGTGCCAGTGACGGGGGGCATGTTTTTGCTGAAGCTTTCTTT. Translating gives CASDGGHVFAEAFF.

The CDR3 nucleotides are TGCGCCAGCAGCCTAGGGACGGACAGACAAGAGACCCAGTACTTC. It codes for CASSLGTDRQETQYF. The chain recombines TRBV5-1 with TRBJ2-5; possible D gene TRBD1, 6 bases. The CDR3 runs to 15 residues. The V and J ends lost 4 bases and 2 bases respectively, with 15 bases between them. Germline lookup yields CDR1 SGHRS and CDR2 YFSETQ. Full variable domain (outside the CDR3, taken from reference TRBV5-1 and TRBJ2-5): KAGVTQTPRYLIKTRGQQVTLSCSPISGHRSVSWYQQTPGQGLQFLFEYFSETQRNKGNFPGRFSGRQFSNSRSEMNVSTLELGDSALYLCASSLGTDRQETQYFGPGTRLLVL.